Listed below are T cell receptor beta chains from one sample, sequenced in a study of cytomegalovirus exposure and HLA in healthy donors. Repertoires were generated with immunoSEQ multiplex PCR, while TCRdb's copy carries only in-frame clones and drops some. The sample records some 130,000 clones, approximately 70% being singletons. Material for sequencing was PBMCs. These receptors all stem from a human donor in good health. Both conserved end residues are part of each CDR3. D genes are given only for firm matches. Only some rows state a clone size, as once, few, many or a class for expanded clones.

clone size	J gene	D gene	V gene	CDR3 DNA	CDR3 protein
-	TRBJ2-1	TRBD2	TRBV7-9	TGTGCCAGCAGCCCCCGACTAGCAAGGCGCGGGAATGAGCAGTTCTTC	CASSPRLARRGNEQFF
-	TRBJ2-5	TRBD1	TRBV9	TGTGCCAGCAGCGTTGGACAGGGGGTGCGAGAGACCCAGTACTTC	CASSVGQGVRETQYF
-	TRBJ2-3	TRBD2	TRBV18	TGTGCCAGCTCACTTCGCCTAGCGGGAGTCACAGATACGCAGTATTTT	CASSLRLAGVTDTQYF
-	TRBJ1-3	-	TRBV5-5	TGTGCCAGCAGCTTTCAGGGAAACTCTGGAAACACCATATATTTT	CASSFQGNSGNTIYF
-	TRBJ1-4	TRBD1	TRBV6-1	TGTGCCAGCAGGGGACAGGGCCGGGAAAAACTGTTTTTT	CASRGQGREKLFF
-	TRBJ2-5	-	TRBV5-1	TGCGCCAGCAGCTCCACCCAGGGGACGCAGGAGACCCAGTACTTC	CASSSTQGTQETQYF
-	TRBJ1-2	-	TRBV10-3	TGTGCCATCAGTGAGTGGGAGGGGACCTACACCTTC	CAISEWEGTYTF
few	TRBJ2-1	-	TRBV19	TGTGCCAGTAGTCCACAGTTCTACAATGAGCAGTTCTTC	CASSPQFYNEQFF
-	TRBJ2-7	TRBD1	TRBV5-1	TGCGCCAGCAGCTCAGGTTACAGGGGGCGCGGTAGCTACGAGCAGTACTTC	CASSSGYRGRGSYEQYF
-	TRBJ2-3	TRBD2	TRBV7-9	TGTGCCAGCAGCCCTAGCGGGAGCGCAGATACGCAGTATTTT	CASSPSGSADTQYF
-	TRBJ1-1	-	TRBV19	TGTGCCAGTAGTATATCCGGACGGGGAGGGCCTGAAGCTTTCTTT	CASSISGRGGPEAFF
-	TRBJ2-5	TRBD2	TRBV5-1	TGCGCCAGCAGCTTGGTGCCCAGCGGGAGGGAGGGGACCCAGTACTTC	CASSLVPSGREGTQYF
-	TRBJ1-5	-	TRBV27	TGTGCCAGCAGTTTAATGCAGGGAAGTCAGCCCCAGCATTTT	CASSLMQGSQPQHF
few	TRBJ2-7	-	TRBV5-1	TGCGCCAGCAGCAAGCCTCAACGGACAGCCCCCTACGAGCAGTACTTC	CASSKPQRTAPYEQYF
-	TRBJ1-1	-	TRBV25-1	TGTGCCAGCAGTGTCGGGTTGGTGAACACTGAAGCTTTCTTT	CASSVGLVNTEAFF
few	TRBJ2-7	-	TRBV11-3	TGTGCCAGCAGCTTAGGGAGAGCGCCGAGGGAGCAGTACTTC	CASSLGRAPREQYF
few	TRBJ2-7	-	TRBV5-4	TGTGCCAGCAGCTTGGGGAGCGCGGAGCAGTACTTC	CASSLGSAEQYF
-	TRBJ1-4	-	TRBV6-6	TGTGCCAGCAGACCCACCGACATGGCTGAAAAACTGTTTTTT	CASRPTDMAEKLFF
-	TRBJ2-5	TRBD2	TRBV6-1	TGTGCCAGCAGGGCGGGAGTGGAGACCCAGTACTTC	CASRAGVETQYF
few	TRBJ1-3	TRBD1	TRBV11-1	TGTGCCAGCAGCTTATACCCCAGGGGGCGTCGTGGAAACACCATATATTTT	CASSLYPRGRRGNTIYF
-	TRBJ1-2	-	TRBV5-1	TGCGCCAGCAGCTTGGGGTCGGGGGGCGACTTGGGCTACACCTTC	CASSLGSGGDLGYTF
-	TRBJ2-7	TRBD1	TRBV6-1	TGTGCCAGCAGTGGGACAGGGTATGACGAGCAGTACTTC	CASSGTGYDEQYF
-	TRBJ2-1	-	TRBV11-3	TGTGCCAGCAGCTTAGAGCTTGGGCATGAGCAGTTCTTC	CASSLELGHEQFF
-	TRBJ2-1	-	TRBV12-5	TGTGCTAGTGGTTTGACCTCTAGCAATGAGCAGTTCTTC	CASGLTSSNEQFF
few	TRBJ2-2	TRBD2	TRBV19	TGTGCCAGTAGCGGACAAGTTTTTTGGACTAGCTCCGTCGGGGAGCTGTTTTTT	CASSGQVFWTSSVGELFF
-	TRBJ2-3	TRBD2	TRBV6-5	TGTGCCAGCAGTTACCTAGCGGGAGATCTAGATACGCAGTATTTT	CASSYLAGDLDTQYF
-	TRBJ2-1	TRBD1	TRBV15	TGTGCCACCAGCATGGACAGGGCTATCTACAATGAGCAGTTCTTC	CATSMDRAIYNEQFF
-	TRBJ2-7	TRBD1	TRBV5-4	TGTGCCAGCAGGCCTCAGGGGGCGGGTGGGTACTACGAGCAGTACTTC	CASRPQGAGGYYEQYF